This T cell receptor beta chain originates from a study of blood T cell repertoires in COVID-19. After removal of 5 bases from V and 5 bases from J, the junction contained 6 bases not matched to a gene. The CDR3 extends over 15 amino acids. Germline V gives CDR1 MNHEY, CDR2 SMNVEV (reference sequence). The data were produced by immunoSEQ multiplex PCR, yet TCRdb's version contains in-frame clones alone and is incomplete. Found here are 70,000 to 95,000 clones, 70% to 90% of them singletons; the top ten hold about 13%. The genes are TRBV27 and TRBJ2-7, with 13 bases aligning to TRBD2. This TCR derives from a human donor in a cohort sampled during active COVID-19. The material sequenced was peripheral blood. The CDR3 here is CASSILAGGPDEQYF. For the CDR3, the DNA is TGTGCCAGCAGTATACTAGCGGGGGGGCCGGACGAGCAGTACTTC.